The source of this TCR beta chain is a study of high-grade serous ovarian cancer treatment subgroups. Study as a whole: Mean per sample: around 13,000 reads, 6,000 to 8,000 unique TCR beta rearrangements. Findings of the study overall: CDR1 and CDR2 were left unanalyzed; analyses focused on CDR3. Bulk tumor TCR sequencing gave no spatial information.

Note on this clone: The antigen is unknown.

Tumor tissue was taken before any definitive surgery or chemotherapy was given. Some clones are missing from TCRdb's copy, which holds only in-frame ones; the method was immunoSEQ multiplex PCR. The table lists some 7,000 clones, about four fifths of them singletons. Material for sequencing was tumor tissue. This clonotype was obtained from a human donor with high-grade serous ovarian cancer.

Here the CDR3 DNA reads TGTGCCAGCAGCTTAGTTCAGGGAATCACTGAAGCTTTCTTT. Protein product: CASSLVQGITEAFF. The chain combines TRBV7-2 with TRBJ1-1; D perhaps matches TRBD1 (5 bases). Germline assignment: CDR1 SGHTA and CDR2 FQGNSA. V was cut by 1 base and J by 4 bases, with 10 bases left in between. CDR3 length: 14 amino acids.